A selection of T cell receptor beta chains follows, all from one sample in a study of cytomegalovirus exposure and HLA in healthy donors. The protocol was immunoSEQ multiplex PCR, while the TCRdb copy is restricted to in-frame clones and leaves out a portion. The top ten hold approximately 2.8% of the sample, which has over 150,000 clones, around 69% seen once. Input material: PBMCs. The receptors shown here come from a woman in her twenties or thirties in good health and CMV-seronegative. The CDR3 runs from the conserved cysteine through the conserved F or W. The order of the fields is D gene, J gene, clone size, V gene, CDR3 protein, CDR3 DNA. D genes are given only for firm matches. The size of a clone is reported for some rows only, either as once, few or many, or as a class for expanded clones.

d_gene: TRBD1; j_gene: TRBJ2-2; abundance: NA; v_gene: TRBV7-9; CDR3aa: CASSPRDSNTGELFF; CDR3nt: TGTGCCAGCAGCCCCCGGGACAGCAACACCGGGGAGCTGTTTTTT
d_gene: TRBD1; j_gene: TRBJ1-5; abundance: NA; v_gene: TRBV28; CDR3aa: CASSPPGQGTQPQHF; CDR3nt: TGTGCCAGCAGCCCTCCGGGACAGGGGACTCAGCCCCAGCATTTT
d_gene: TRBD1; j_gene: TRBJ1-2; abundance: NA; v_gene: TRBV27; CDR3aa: CASGTTGAYGGYTF; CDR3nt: TGTGCCAGCGGAACGACAGGGGCATATGGGGGCTACACCTTC
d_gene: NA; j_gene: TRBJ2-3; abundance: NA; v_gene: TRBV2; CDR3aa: CASSDPGKVVVDTQYF; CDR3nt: TGTGCCAGCAGTGATCCAGGGAAAGTGGTCGTTGATACGCAGTATTTT
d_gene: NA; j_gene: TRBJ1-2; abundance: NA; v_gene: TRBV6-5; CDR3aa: CASSPRDNSNYGYTF; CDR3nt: TGTGCCAGCAGCCCGAGGGACAATTCTAACTATGGCTACACCTTC
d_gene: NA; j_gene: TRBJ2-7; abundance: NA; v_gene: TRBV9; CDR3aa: CASSVGGGSTYEQYF; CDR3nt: TGTGCCAGCAGCGTAGGGGGGGGCAGCACCTACGAGCAGTACTTC
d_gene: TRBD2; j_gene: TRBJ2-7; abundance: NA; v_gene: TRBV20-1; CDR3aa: CRLAGGGEQYF; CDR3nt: TGCAGGTTAGCGGGAGGGGGCGAGCAGTACTTC
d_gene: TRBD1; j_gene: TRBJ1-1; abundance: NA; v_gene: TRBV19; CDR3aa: CATALQGYTEAFF; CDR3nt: TGTGCCACCGCCCTACAGGGGTACACTGAAGCTTTCTTT
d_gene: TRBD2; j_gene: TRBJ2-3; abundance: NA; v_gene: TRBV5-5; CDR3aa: CASSPSSGGFTDTQYF; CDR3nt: TGTGCCAGCAGTCCCTCTAGCGGGGGGTTCACAGATACGCAGTATTTT
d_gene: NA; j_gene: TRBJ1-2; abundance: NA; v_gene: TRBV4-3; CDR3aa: CASSQVVSYGYTF; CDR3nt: TGCGCCAGCAGCCAAGTTGTCAGCTATGGCTACACCTTC
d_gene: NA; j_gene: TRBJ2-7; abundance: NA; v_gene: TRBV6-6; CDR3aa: CASSEDSTYEQYF; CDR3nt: TGTGCCAGCAGTGAGGACAGTACCTACGAGCAGTACTTC
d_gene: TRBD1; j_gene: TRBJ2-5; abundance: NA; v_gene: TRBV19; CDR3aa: CASGETGTETQYF; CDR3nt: TGTGCCAGCGGGGAGACAGGGACAGAGACCCAGTACTTC
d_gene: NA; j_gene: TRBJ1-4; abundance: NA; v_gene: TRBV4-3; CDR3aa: CASSQRPGTEKLFF; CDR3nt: TGCGCCAGCAGCCAAAGGCCAGGGACAGAAAAACTGTTTTTT
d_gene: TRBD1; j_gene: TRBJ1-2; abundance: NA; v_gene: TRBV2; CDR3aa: CASSVQGYYGYTF; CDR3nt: TGTGCCAGCAGTGTACAGGGGTACTATGGCTACACCTTC
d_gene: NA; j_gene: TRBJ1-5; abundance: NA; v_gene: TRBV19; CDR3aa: CATNEVRGNQPQHF; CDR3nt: TGTGCCACTAACGAGGTACGTGGCAATCAGCCCCAGCATTTT
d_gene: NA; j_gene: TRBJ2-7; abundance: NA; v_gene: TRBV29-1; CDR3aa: CSVERDPYEQYF; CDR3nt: TGCAGCGTTGAGCGGGATCCCTACGAGCAGTACTTC
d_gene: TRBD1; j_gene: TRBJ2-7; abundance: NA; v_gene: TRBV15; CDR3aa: CATSRDLGTAYEQYF; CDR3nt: TGTGCCACCAGCAGAGATTTAGGGACAGCCTACGAGCAGTACTTC
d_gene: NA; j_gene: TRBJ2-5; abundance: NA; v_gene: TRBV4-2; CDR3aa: CASSQDPGQQETQYF; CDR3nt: TGTGCCAGCAGCCAAGACCCCGGACAGCAAGAGACCCAGTACTTC
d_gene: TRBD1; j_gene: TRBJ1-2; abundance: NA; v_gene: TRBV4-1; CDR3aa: CASSHPGTETGYTF; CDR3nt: TGCGCCAGCAGCCACCCCGGGACAGAGACTGGCTACACCTTC
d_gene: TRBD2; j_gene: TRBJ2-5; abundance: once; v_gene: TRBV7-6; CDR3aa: CASSLGPSGGEETQYF; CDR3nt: TGTGCCAGCAGCTTAGGGCCAAGCGGGGGGGAAGAGACCCAGTACTTC
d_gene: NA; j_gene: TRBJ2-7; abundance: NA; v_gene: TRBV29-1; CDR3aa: CSVKPGTVGVEQYF; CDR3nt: TGCAGCGTCAAACCGGGAACCGTTGGGGTGGAGCAGTACTTC
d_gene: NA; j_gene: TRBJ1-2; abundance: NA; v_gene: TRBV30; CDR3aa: CAWSFRGGYGYTF; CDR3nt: TGTGCCTGGAGTTTCCGGGGAGGCTATGGCTACACCTTC
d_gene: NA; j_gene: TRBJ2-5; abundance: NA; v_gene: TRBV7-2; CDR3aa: CASSLGLKQETQYF; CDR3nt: TGTGCCAGCAGCTTAGGACTCAAGCAGGAGACCCAGTACTTC
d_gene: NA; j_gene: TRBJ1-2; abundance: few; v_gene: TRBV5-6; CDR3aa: CASSSKKGPSYGYTF; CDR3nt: TGTGCCAGCAGTTCTAAGAAGGGGCCCTCCTATGGCTACACCTTC
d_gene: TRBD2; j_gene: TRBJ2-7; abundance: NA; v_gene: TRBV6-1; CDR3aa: CASSDPAGGTYEQYF; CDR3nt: TGTGCCAGCAGTGATCCAGCGGGAGGAACCTACGAGCAGTACTTC
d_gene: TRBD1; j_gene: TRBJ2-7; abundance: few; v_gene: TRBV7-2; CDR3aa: CASSFSGTGPYEQYF; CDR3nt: TGTGCCAGCAGCTTCTCCGGGACAGGACCCTACGAGCAGTACTTC
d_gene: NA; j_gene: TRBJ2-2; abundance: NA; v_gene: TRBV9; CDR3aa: CASSAGTPDTGELFF; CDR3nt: TGTGCCAGCAGCGCCGGGACACCTGACACCGGGGAGCTGTTTTTT
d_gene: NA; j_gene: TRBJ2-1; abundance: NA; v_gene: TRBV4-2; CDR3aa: CASSQDMVLGQTNEQFF; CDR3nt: TGTGCCAGCAGCCAAGATATGGTATTGGGGCAGACCAATGAGCAGTTCTTC
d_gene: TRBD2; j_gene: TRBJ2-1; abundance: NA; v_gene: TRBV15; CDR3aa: CATSHGLAAYNEQFF; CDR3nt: TGTGCCACCAGTCACGGACTAGCGGCCTACAATGAGCAGTTCTTC
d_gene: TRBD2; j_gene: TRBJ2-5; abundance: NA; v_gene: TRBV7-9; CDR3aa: CASSTTSGAKETQYF; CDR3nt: TGTGCCAGCAGCACGACTAGCGGGGCCAAAGAGACCCAGTACTTC
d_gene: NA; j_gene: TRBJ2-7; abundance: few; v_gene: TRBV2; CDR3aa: CASSDPGTGTYEQYF; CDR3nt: TGTGCCAGCAGTGACCCCGGGACTGGGACCTACGAGCAGTACTTC
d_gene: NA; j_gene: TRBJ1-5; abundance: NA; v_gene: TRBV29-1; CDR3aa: CSVSQSNQPQHF; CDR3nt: TGCAGCGTTTCACAGAGCAATCAGCCCCAGCATTTT
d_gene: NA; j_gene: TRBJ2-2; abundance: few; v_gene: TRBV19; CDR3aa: CASLRSQGTGELFF; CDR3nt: TGTGCCAGTCTGCGCAGCCAGGGAACCGGGGAGCTGTTTTTT
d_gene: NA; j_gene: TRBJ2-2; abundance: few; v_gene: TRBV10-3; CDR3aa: CAISGGNTGELFF; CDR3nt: TGTGCCATAAGCGGAGGGAACACCGGGGAGCTGTTTTTT
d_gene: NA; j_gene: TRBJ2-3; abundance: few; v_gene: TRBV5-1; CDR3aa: CASSLPGTDTQYF; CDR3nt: TGCGCCAGCAGCTTGCCGGGCACAGATACGCAGTATTTT
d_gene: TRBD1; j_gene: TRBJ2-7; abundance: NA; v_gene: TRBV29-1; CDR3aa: CSVTGQGYEQYF; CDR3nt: TGCAGCGTTACCGGACAGGGCTACGAGCAGTACTTC
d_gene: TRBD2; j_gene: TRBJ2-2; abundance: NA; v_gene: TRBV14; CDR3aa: CASSQDQREGGTGELFF; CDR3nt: TGTGCCAGCAGCCAAGATCAGCGGGAGGGCGGCACCGGGGAGCTGTTTTTT
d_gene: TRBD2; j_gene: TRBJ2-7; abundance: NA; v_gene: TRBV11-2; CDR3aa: CASSSTSGYEQYF; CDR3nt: TGTGCCAGCAGCTCGACTAGCGGGTACGAGCAGTACTTC
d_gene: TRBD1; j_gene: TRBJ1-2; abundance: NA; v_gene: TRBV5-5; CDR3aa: CASSLGQTGLFGYTF; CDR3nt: TGTGCCAGCAGCTTGGGACAGACAGGGCTCTTTGGCTACACCTTC
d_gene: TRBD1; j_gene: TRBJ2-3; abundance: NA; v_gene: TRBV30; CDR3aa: CAWSPPRQGGTDTQYF; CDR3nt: TGTGCCTGGAGTCCTCCACGACAGGGGGGAACAGATACGCAGTATTTT
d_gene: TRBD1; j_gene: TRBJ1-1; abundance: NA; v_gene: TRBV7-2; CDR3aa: CASSLQADRGLSEAFF; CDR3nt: TGTGCCAGCAGCCTGCAGGCGGACAGGGGGTTGTCTGAAGCTTTCTTT